This TCR beta chain was profiled in a study of vaccination and CD4 T cells after COVID-19. Study-wide background: Cultures acting as controls obtained a CEFX pool, an HIV-1 Nef pool, or no peptide.

With the Oncomine TCR Beta short-read assay, DNA from cultured CD4+ T cells was sequenced. TCRdb used MiXCR to reprocess the PCR reads, holding one entry per CDR3 protein. The repertoire consists of approximately 18,000 distinct CDR3 sequences, with around four fifths occurring once and the leading ten covering roughly a sixth. Study-wide findings and caveats: Convalescent patients had a median roughly 87% of post-vaccine SARS-CoV-2-reactive clones that were detected only after vaccination, not before it. Recorded median SARS-CoV-2-reactive clonotype numbers increased from about 20 to 38 without reaching significance.

Germline assignment: CDR1 SGHNT and CDR2 YENEEA. V trimming: 1 base; J trimming: 0 bases; junction bases outside the gene matches: 5. The CDR3 sequence is 18 residues long. Treatment denoted: approximately 10-day PBMC culture with coronavirus spike peptide pools or control peptides (ViraFEST assay). With respect to this clonotype: The antigen is undetermined.

The source of this sequence is a human donor who received a COVID-19 vaccine. V and J are TRBV11-3 and TRBJ2-4, with 11 nucleotides matching TRBD2. The sample was CD4+ T cells from blood, cultured in vitro, taken after SARS-CoV-2 vaccination. The CDR3 sequence is CASSLGLAGGLAKNIQYF. CDR3 coding DNA: TGTGCCAGCAGCTTAGGGCTAGCGGGGGGACTAGCCAAAAACATTCAGTACTTC.